These 26 T cell receptor beta chains were all obtained from the same sample, sequenced in a study of T cell responses to AZD1222 COVID-19 vaccine (dated by TCRdb to the early 2020s). Library method: the immunoSEQ multiplex PCR assay. Here the immuneACCESS table is served through TCRdb, limited to in-frame sequences with V and J called. Missing clones are a known gap in these copies; in checked studies unresolved V genes cover under half, and the rest lacks a known reason. The sample records roughly 80,000 clones, 90% to 95% of which are singletons. Less than 5.5% of the sample belongs to the ten largest clones. Taken with the paper, the label for time point translates to: baseline before first vaccination. The treatment or condition label on this specimen signifies: meningococcal conjugate vaccine given as trial control. Sequences were derived from peripheral blood, sampled on day 0 of MenACWY control vaccination. Receptor source: an adult in good health.

The rearrangement uses TRBV29-1 and TRBJ1-1, with a weak D call TRBD1 (6 bases). V was cut by 6 bases and J by 2 bases, with 13 bases left in between. Germline assignment: CDR1 SQVTM and CDR2 ANQGSEA. This CDR3 region has 13 residues. The CDR3 nucleotides are TGCAGCGTAGGGGGAAGGAGTAACACTGAAGCTTTCTTT. This sequence encodes CSVGGRSNTEAFF.

Here the CDR3 DNA reads TGCGCCAGCCGGGGGGCGTGGGTACTATACAATCAGCCCCAGCATTTT. Its translation: CASRGAWVLYNQPQHF. The chain combines TRBV5-1 with TRBJ1-5; D is possibly TRBD1 (6 bases). Germline values: CDR1 SGHRS, CDR2 YFSETQ. The length of the CDR3 is 16 residues. Trimming left V 7 bases short and J 3 bases short, with 20 bases between.

V gene TRBV7-2 combines with J gene TRBJ2-3; D possibly corresponds to TRBD1 (5 bases). With 1 base removed from V and 10 bases from J, the gap between germline ends came to 12 bases. CDR1 SGHTA and CDR2 FQGNSA come from the germline V gene. The CDR3 totals 13 residues. CDR3 sequence reads: CASSLVAEGAQYF. The CDR3 nucleotides read TGTGCCAGCAGCTTAGTGGCGGAAGGGGCGCAGTATTTT.

The chain links TRBV29-1 to TRBJ1-2; tentatively, D is TRBD1 (6 bases). The germline V gene has CDR1 SQVTM and CDR2 ANQGSEA. Trimming cost V 7 bases and J 7 bases, with 19 bases left between them. The CDR3 has 13 residues. In DNA, the CDR3 is TGCAGCGCCCATGATCGGGGGCTCTCTGGCTACACCTTC. Protein product: CSAHDRGLSGYTF.

The chain joins TRBV10-2 to TRBJ1-1, with TRBD1 matching 9 bases. The V gene's germline CDR1 is WSHSY and CDR2 SAAADI. The CDR3 contains 16 residues. The junction had 12 bases not matched to a gene; V was cut back by 9 bases and J by 1 base. CDR3 DNA: TGCGCCAGTAAAAGGACGGGACAGGGCTCGAACACTGAAGCTTTCTTT. This translates into CASKRTGQGSNTEAFF.

The chain recombines TRBV11-1 with TRBJ1-1; D may be TRBD1 (6 bases). This CDR3 contains 13 residues. From germline, CDR1 is SGHAT and CDR2 FQDESV (reference sequence). The V and J ends lost 6 bases and 1 base respectively, with 9 bases between them. This chain's CDR3 is CASRTQGNTEAFF. Here the CDR3 DNA reads TGTGCCAGCAGGACACAGGGGAACACTGAAGCTTTCTTT.

V usage is TRBV5-1 and J usage is TRBJ2-1, with TRBD2 matching over 8 bases. This CDR3 region has 14 residues. Trimming at V came to 4 bases and at J to 8 bases, leaving 8 bases not matched to a gene. CDR1 and CDR2 (germline): SGHRS, YFSETQ. Here the CDR3 reads CASSLNSGDHEQFF. CDR3 in DNA: TGCGCCAGCAGCCTCAATAGCGGGGACCATGAGCAGTTCTTC.

Note on this clone: The sample contains more than one DNA sequence encoding this CDR3. The V call is TRBV7-2, the J call TRBJ1-3; D remains unclear. V was pared by 4 bases and J by 4 bases, with 8 bases between. The V gene's germline CDR1 is SGHTA and CDR2 FQGNSA. This CDR3 contains 13 residues. This CDR3 reads CASSSGRGNTIYF. The CDR3 DNA sequence: TGTGCCAGCAGCTCCGGGAGAGGAAACACCATATATTTT. The variable domain in full, completed from reference TRBV7-2 and TRBJ1-3, reads GAGVSQSPSNKVTEKGKDVELRCDPISGHTALYWYRQSLGQGLEFLIYFQGNSAPDKSGLPSDRFSAERTGGSVSTLTIQRTQQEDSAVYLCASSSGRGNTIYFGEGSWLTVV.

This clone is a singleton in its sample. The chain combines TRBV2 with TRBJ2-7; 9 positions agree with TRBD1. Trimming cost V 7 bases and J 7 bases; bases outside gene matches: 11. The CDR3 consists of 14 residues. Germline lookup yields CDR1 SNHLY and CDR2 FYNNEI. The CDR3 nucleotides are TGTGCCAGCACAATCGGAACAGGGGGCGAAGAGCAGTACTTC. The encoded protein is CASTIGTGGEEQYF.

The gene calls are TRBV28 and TRBJ1-4; possible D gene TRBD1, 5 bases. Germline CDR1 is MDHEN and CDR2 is SYDVKM. V gave up 1 base and J gave up 7 bases, with 13 bases separating them. The CDR3 contains 15 residues. The CDR3 here is CASSLSTDRSEKLFF. The CDR3 nucleotides read TGTGCCAGCAGTTTATCGACAGATAGATCTGAAAAACTGTTTTTT.

This sequence joins TRBV3-1 (or the pseudogene TRBV3-2) and TRBJ2-7; 11 bases are a match to TRBD1. The CDR3 contains 15 residues. The V gene end was trimmed by 3 bases and the J gene end by 2 bases; junction bases not matched to a gene: 3. From germline, CDR1 is LGHDT and CDR2 YNNKEL (reference sequence). The CDR3 coding sequence is TGTGCCAGCAGCCAGCCGGGACAGGGGGCCTACGAGCAGTACTTC. This sequence encodes CASSQPGQGAYEQYF.

The gene calls are TRBV19 and TRBJ1-1, with D perhaps TRBD1 (6 bases). Trimming took 5 bases from V and 4 from J, leaving 14 bases between them. Germline values: CDR1 LNHDA, CDR2 SQIVND (reference sequence). The CDR3 is 14 residues long. The CDR3 nucleotides read TGTGCCAGTAGTCCCCAGGGGCAGAGCACTGAAGCTTTCTTT. Protein sequence: CASSPQGQSTEAFF.

The chain has TRBV5-4 and TRBJ1-5; no firm D call. Germline assignment: CDR1 SGHNT and CDR2 YYREEE (reference sequence). The CDR3 runs 13 residues. Deletions cut 3 bases from V and 11 bases from J, with 15 bases between. The CDR3 DNA sequence: TGTGCCAGCAGCTCCTACCCCAGCCCGACCCAGCATTTT. As protein: CASSSYPSPTQHF.

V gene TRBV19 combines with J gene TRBJ1-1, with D possibly matching TRBD1 (6 bases). The ends were cut back, 0 bases at V and 5 bases at J, with 16 bases in the middle. The length of the CDR3 is 16 residues. From germline, CDR1 is LNHDA and CDR2 SQIVND (reference sequence). The CDR3 reads CASSIDWDTRRTEAFF. The CDR3, as DNA: TGTGCCAGTAGTATAGATTGGGACACCCGGAGGACTGAAGCTTTCTTT. Variable domain in full (rest from reference TRBV19 and TRBJ1-1): DGGITQSPKYLFRKEGQNVTLSCEQNLNHDAMYWYRQDPGQGLRLIYYSQIVNDFQKGDIAEGYSVSREKKESFPLTVTSAQKNPTAFYLCASSIDWDTRRTEAFFGQGTRLTVV.

The chain joins TRBV28 to TRBJ2-3; D may be TRBD2 (5 bases). The ends were cut back, 4 bases at V and 1 base at J, with 9 bases in the middle. This CDR3 contains 14 residues. The germline V gene encodes CDR1 MDHEN and CDR2 SYDVKM. In DNA form, the CDR3 reads TGTGCCAGCAGTTCAATTAGCGGCACAGATACGCAGTATTTT. Its translation: CASSSISGTDTQYF.

V usage is TRBV27 and J usage is TRBJ1-5; TRBD1 might be the D (6 bases). There are 14 residues in the CDR3. Germline V CDR1 and CDR2: MNHEY, SMNVEV (reference sequence). The V end lost 10 bases, the J end lost 0 bases, and 13 bases lay between the germline ends. The CDR3, as DNA: TGTGCCACCAGAAGGACAGATAGCAATCAGCCCCAGCATTTT. Protein: CATRRTDSNQPQHF.

This clone appeared once. The rearrangement links TRBV7-2 to TRBJ2-7; 7 nucleotides agree with TRBD2. V shed 6 bases, J shed 5 bases, and the junction held 10 bases outside the gene matches. CDR3 length: 14 residues. Germline V gene data show CDR1 as SGHTA and CDR2 as FQGNSA. The CDR3 bases are TGTGCCAGCAGAAGGCGGGAGAGTAGCGACGAGCAGTACTTC. It is translated as CASRRRESSDEQYF.

This sequence joins TRBV6-5 and TRBJ1-2; maybe TRBD1 (5 bases). The V end was cut by 5 bases, the J end by 4 bases, with 14 bases between. The CDR3 covers 14 residues. The V gene's germline CDR1 is MNHEY and CDR2 SVGAGI. CDR3 amino acids: CASSMDKRSYGYTF. For the CDR3, the DNA is TGTGCCAGCAGTATGGACAAGCGGAGCTATGGCTACACCTTC.

The chain carries TRBV9 and TRBJ2-4; 9 bases match TRBD2. Trimming at V came to 0 bases and at J to 0 bases, leaving 7 bases not matched to a gene. CDR3 size: 18 residues. Germline V gene sequence: CDR1 SGDLS, CDR2 YYNGEE. The CDR3 region is CASSVDAGGPGAKNIQYF. For the CDR3, the DNA is TGTGCCAGCAGCGTAGACGCGGGAGGGCCAGGAGCCAAAAACATTCAGTACTTC.

The chain combines TRBV28 with TRBJ2-2; 8 bases line up with TRBD1. Per the germline V gene, CDR1 is MDHEN and CDR2 is SYDVKM. The junction had 9 bases not matched to a gene; V was cut back by 5 bases and J by 4 bases. The CDR3 is made up of 16 amino acids. The CDR3 DNA is TGTGCCAGCAGTAACCCTCAGGGGGCTAGCACCGGGGAGCTGTTTTTT. It specifies CASSNPQGASTGELFF.

The chain links TRBV28 to TRBJ2-7, with D unclear. Germline V gives CDR1 MDHEN, CDR2 SYDVKM. This CDR3 comprises 12 residues. The V end was cut by 7 bases, the J end by 1 base, with 8 bases between. CDR3 residues: CASTAGSYEQYF. In DNA, the CDR3 is TGTGCCAGCACTGCAGGTTCCTACGAGCAGTACTTC. The variable domain in full, completed from reference TRBV28 and TRBJ2-7, reads DVKVTQSSRYLVKRTGEKVFLECVQDMDHENMFWYRQDPGLGLRLIYFSYDVKMKEKGDIPEGYSVSREKKERFSLILESASTNQTSMYLCASTAGSYEQYFGPGTRLTVT.

The chain uses TRBV5-1 and TRBJ2-3; D is undetermined. Trimming stripped 1 base from V and 2 bases from J, with 8 bases between. The CDR3 runs 14 residues. Germline lookup yields CDR1 SGHRS and CDR2 YFSETQ. Written as DNA, the CDR3 is TGCGCCAGCAGCTTGAAGGTAACCACAGATACGCAGTATTTT. Its protein product is CASSLKVTTDTQYF.

The V and J genes are TRBV4-2 and TRBJ1-1; D ambiguous. Trimming pared 1 base from V and 3 bases from J, leaving 9 bases between. CDR1 and CDR2 from the germline V gene are LGHNA and YNFKEQ. This CDR3 spans 14 amino acids. The CDR3 here is CASSQVDIYTEAFF. CDR3 DNA sequence: TGTGCCAGCAGCCAAGTTGACATCTACACTGAAGCTTTCTTT.

This clone was recorded once. The chain has TRBV27 and TRBJ1-2; unclear D gene. Between the trimmed V and J ends, which lost 4 bases and 2 bases, there was a span of 8 bases. This CDR3 is 13 amino acids long. Per the germline V gene, CDR1 is MNHEY and CDR2 is SMNVEV (reference sequence). The CDR3 sequence is CASSWNRNYGYTF. Written as DNA, the CDR3 is TGTGCCAGCAGTTGGAACAGAAACTATGGCTACACCTTC.

V usage is TRBV6-2 or TRBV6-3 and J usage is TRBJ1-2; D uncertain. V lost 5 bases and J lost 8, with 15 bases in between. The CDR3 loop spans 13 amino acids. Germline values: CDR1 MNHEY, CDR2 SVGEGT. DNA for the CDR3: TGTGCCAGCAGTCAACTTGCGTTTTCCGGCTACACCTTC. Translated: CASSQLAFSGYTF.

The gene calls are TRBV28 and TRBJ2-1; D perhaps matches TRBD2 (5 bases). Deletions cut 3 bases from V and 10 bases from J, with 10 bases between. Germline loops: CDR1 MDHEN, CDR2 SYDVKM. The CDR3 is 12 amino acids. The CDR3 DNA reads TGTGCCAGCAGTTTTCCAGGCGGGGAGCAGTTCTTC. Translating it yields CASSFPGGEQFF.